Shown below are 13 T cell receptor beta chains from a single sample sequenced in a study of shared clonotypes between healthy human individuals. Repertoires were generated with immunoSEQ multiplex PCR, while TCRdb's copy carries only in-frame clones and drops some. The repertoire consists of over 1.4 million clones, with over 95% occurring once and the leading ten covering about 1.2%. Sequenced: naive CD4+ T cells sorted from blood. Regarding subset: CD45RA+ positively selected. The receptors stem from a man aged 25 to 40 in good health.

The V gene is TRBV5-1, the J gene TRBJ2-1; 8 positions agree with TRBD2. The CDR3 length is 16 residues. The germline V gene has CDR1 SGHRS and CDR2 YFSETQ. The V and J ends lost 4 bases and 4 bases, in that order; junction bases with no gene match: 10. CDR3 sequence (DNA): TGCGCCAGCAGCCTCGGGGGGGACTCTGCGTACAATGAGCAGTTCTTC. Encoded protein: CASSLGGDSAYNEQFF.

A note on this clone: The same CDR3 also results from other DNA sequences found in this sample. The V and J genes are TRBV5-5 and TRBJ2-7, with D hard to call. V lost 1 base to trimming and J lost 1 base, with 3 bases between them. The CDR3 length is 12 residues. From germline, CDR1 is SGHKS and CDR2 YYEKEE (reference sequence). As DNA, the CDR3 is TGTGCCAGCAGCTTGTCGTCCTACGAGCAGTACTTC. It encodes CASSLSSYEQYF.

The rearrangement uses TRBV5-1 and TRBJ2-6; D tentatively reads TRBD1 or TRBD2 (5 bases each). CDR3 length: 18 amino acids. CDR1 and CDR2 (germline): SGHRS, YFSETQ. V was clipped by 0 bases and J by 2 bases, with 15 bases between them. In DNA form, the CDR3 reads TGCGCCAGCAGCTTGGGGGTCTCAGGGAGAGCTGGGGCCAACGTCCTGACTTTC. This encodes CASSLGVSGRAGANVLTF.

This clone was found once. V usage is TRBV7-9 and J usage is TRBJ1-5; D gene ambiguous. Germline-derived CDR1 and CDR2 are SEHNR and FQNEAQ (reference sequence). V was cut by 3 bases and J by 3 bases, with 9 bases left in between. This CDR3 is built from 14 residues. CDR3 coding DNA: TGTGCCAGCAGCTTTAACAGTCCCAATCAGCCCCAGCATTTT. As protein: CASSFNSPNQPQHF.

The chain carries TRBV7-8 and TRBJ1-5; perhaps TRBD1 as D (6 bases). The CDR3 is 17 residues long. Trimming cost V 1 base and J 3 bases, with 16 bases left between them. Germline V gene data show CDR1 as SGHVS and CDR2 as FQNEAQ. CDR3 sequence: CASSLGWGAIPNQPQHF. The CDR3, as DNA: TGTGCCAGCAGCTTAGGGTGGGGGGCTATTCCCAATCAGCCCCAGCATTTT.

V is TRBV6-1 and J is TRBJ2-7; D gene uncertain. The V gene's germline CDR1 is MNHNS and CDR2 SASEGT. This CDR3 is 13 amino acids long. Trimming shortened V by 6 bases and J by 0 bases, and 9 bases separated the two germline ends. In DNA, the CDR3 is TGTGCCAGCAGCGCAATTAGCTCCTACGAGCAGTACTTC. As protein: CASSAISSYEQYF.

The chain uses TRBV4-2 and TRBJ2-7; 9 nucleotides agree with TRBD2. The CDR3 is 14 residues long. The V gene end was trimmed by 6 bases and the J gene end by 7 bases; junction bases not matched to a gene: 10. Germline-derived CDR1 and CDR2 are LGHNA and YNFKEQ. In DNA form, the CDR3 reads TGTGCCAGCAGGGCGGGACTAGCTCTGGGGGAGCAGTACTTC. Its translation: CASRAGLALGEQYF.

CDR3 sequence reads: CAWSTAGDQPQHF. The CDR3 nucleotides are TGTGCCTGGAGTACGGCAGGGGATCAGCCCCAGCATTTT. The chain joins TRBV30 to TRBJ1-5; TRBD1 might be the D (6 bases). The ends were cut back, 2 bases at V and 5 bases at J, with 10 bases in the middle. CDR3 size: 13 residues. Per germline, CDR1 GTSNPN and CDR2 SVGIG (reference sequence). The whole variable domain, filled in from reference TRBV30 and TRBJ1-5, reads SQTIHQWPATLVQPVGSPLSLECTVEGTSNPNLYWYRQAAGRGLQLLFYSVGIGQISSEVPQNLSASRPQDRQFILSSKKLLLSDSGFYLCAWSTAGDQPQHFGDGTRLSIL.

Worth noting for this clone: One end of the junction does not line up with germline, which may come from a read error. V is TRBV2 and J is TRBJ2-1; D may be TRBD2 (6 bases). The CDR3 consists of 14 residues. CDR1 SNHLY and CDR2 FYNNEI come from the germline V gene. CDR3 residues: CASSEAGRDRRCLF. CDR3 nucleotide sequence: TGTGCCAGCAGTGAAGCTGGGCGGGACCGCCGCTGCCTCTTC.

The chain has TRBV15 and TRBJ2-3; a possible D gene is TRBD2 (6 bases). There are 15 residues in the CDR3. Germline V lookup: CDR1 LNHNV, CDR2 YYDKDF (reference sequence). V lost 1 base and J lost 1, with 9 bases in between. CDR3 residues: CATSRGGIGTDTQYF. Written as DNA, the CDR3 is TGTGCCACCAGCAGAGGCGGGATTGGCACAGATACGCAGTATTTT.

The rearrangement links TRBV25-1 to TRBJ2-3; unclear D gene. Between the trimmed V and J ends, which lost 2 bases and 3 bases, there was a span of 6 bases. CDR1 and CDR2 (germline): MGHDK, SYGVNS. This CDR3 spans 13 amino acids. CDR3 sequence: CASSEGVTDTQYF. The CDR3, as DNA: TGTGCCAGCAGTGAAGGGGTTACAGATACGCAGTATTTT. Complete variable domain (other parts from reference TRBV25-1 and TRBJ2-3): EADIYQTPRYLVIGTGKKITLECSQTMGHDKMYWYQQDPGMELHLIHYSYGVNSTEKGDLSSESTVSRIRTEHFPLTLESARPSHTSQYLCASSEGVTDTQYFGPGTRLTVL.

The chain links TRBV19 to TRBJ2-5; 15 bases agree with TRBD2. The V and J ends lost 6 bases and 5 bases, in that order; junction bases with no gene match: 4. CDR1 is LNHDA, CDR2 SQIVND, per germline (reference sequence). This CDR3 spans 15 amino acids. CDR3 sequence: CASSSGLAGGETQYF. In DNA, the CDR3 is TGTGCCAGTAGCTCGGGACTAGCGGGAGGTGAGACCCAGTACTTC.

V and J are TRBV2 and TRBJ2-7, with TRBD2 matching over 11 bases. CDR1 is SNHLY and CDR2 is FYNNEI in the germline V gene. There are 15 residues in the CDR3. Unmatched junction bases numbered 0, after V lost 2 bases and J lost 0 bases. CDR3 DNA sequence: TGTGCCAGCAGTGAAACTAGCGGGGGCTCCTACGAGCAGTACTTC. Amino acid sequence: CASSETSGGSYEQYF.